What follows are 3 T cell receptor beta chains derived from one specimen sequenced in a study of human T cells and chemical hapten exposure. This sample's time point: patch test 2, 6 weeks after DPC sensitization. Treatment meaning: therapeutic diphenylcyclopropenone sensitization with weekly scalp DPC. Via MiXCR, TCRdb re-called the RACE reads, giving one row per CDR3 protein. The data hold tens of thousands of distinct CDR3 sequences, with about 8% observed a single time. The sequences come from whole blood, collected in connection with sensitization to the hapten diphenylcyclopropenone (DPC). The receptors were gathered from a woman between 50 and 59 years old with alopecia areata. Some clones in this sample may be carry-over from other donors' samples.

The genes are TRBV5-1 and TRBJ1-5; D is perhaps TRBD1 (5 bases). This CDR3 is 15 amino acids long. The germline V gene has CDR1 SGHRS and CDR2 YFSETQ. The V end lost 0 bases, the J end lost 5 bases, and 12 bases lay between the germline ends. CDR3 coding DNA: TGCGCCAGCAGCTTGGACGGGGCTGAAGATCAGCCCCAGCATTTT. Its protein is CASSLDGAEDQPQHF.

This clonotype was seen only a few times. The rearrangement uses TRBV3-1 and TRBJ1-1; D unclear. This CDR3 is 14 amino acids long. V lost 5 bases to trimming and J lost 2 bases, with 12 bases between them. The germline gives CDR1 LGHDT, CDR2 YNNKEL (reference sequence). CDR3 coding DNA: TGTGCCAGCAGCGATCGAGGAACAAACACTGAAGCTTTCTTT. Amino acids: CASSDRGTNTEAFF.

This clonotype was picked up many times. The chain carries TRBV7-2 and TRBJ2-7; D uncertain. The length of the CDR3 is 15 residues. Trimming stripped 3 bases from V and 2 bases from J, with 14 bases between. The germline CDR1 and CDR2 sequences are SGHTA and FQGNSA. The CDR3 coding sequence is TGTGCCAGCAGCTTCCTTCCTGATCCCGCCTACGAGCAGTACTTC. Residues: CASSFLPDPAYEQYF. The full variable domain, in which reference TRBV7-2 and TRBJ2-7 provide the parts outside the CDR3, is GAGVSQSPSNKVTEKGKDVELRCDPISGHTALYWYRQSLGQGLEFLIYFQGNSAPDKSGLPSDRFSAERTGGSVSTLTIQRTQQEDSAVYLCASSFLPDPAYEQYFGPGTRLTVT.